The TCR beta chain under discussion was sequenced for a study of T cell repertoires in cytomegalovirus infection. CDR3 length: 13 amino acids. Looked up from germline, CDR1 is DFQATT and CDR2 is SNEGSKA (reference sequence). In TCRdb, the reads were re-called with MiXCR into one record per CDR3 protein. The repertoire holds roughly 730,000 distinct CDR3 sequences, with around 35% as singletons. This clonotype has only a few counts. Its target is unknown. One end of the junction fails to match germline, which may point to a read error. The chain recombines TRBV20-1 with TRBJ2-7, with 7 bases matching TRBD1. The starting material was cultured PBMCs, obtained from culture after CMV antigen stimulation. The origin of this receptor is a human donor in good health (CMV status not recorded). Some clones in this sample may be carry-over from other donors' samples. The DNA of the CDR3 is TGCAGGGCTAGGGACAGCCTCTCCTACGAGCAGTACTTC. Encoded protein: CRARDSLSYEQYF.